This TCR beta chain was recovered during a study of CD8+CD57+ T cells in acquired aplastic anemia. Findings and limits, study-wide: Roughly 30 CD8+ CDR3 sequences occurred in both the patients and the controls.

This CDR3 has 14 residues. Trimming stripped 0 bases from V and 0 bases from J, with 4 bases between. The germline gives CDR1 SGDLS, CDR2 YYNGEE. Sequenced patients had shown CD8+CD57+ cell expansion by flow cytometry. Profiles of TCR beta VDJ and CDR3 were generated from a genomic DNA template. MiXCR, run by TCRdb on the reads, gives a single entry per CDR3 protein. The data contain approximately 190,000 distinct CDR3 sequences, roughly half of them seen just once; the ten biggest clones take up 8% to 10%. A few counts support this clonotype. Antigen: not known. Sequenced sample: sorted CD4+, CD8+, or CD8+CD57+ T cells (not recorded which) from PBMCs. The sequence was obtained from a human donor with aplastic anemia. V is TRBV9 and J is TRBJ2-4; D uncertain. CDR3 sequence reads: CASSVGGAKNIQYF. CDR3 nucleotide sequence: TGTGCCAGCAGCGTAGGAGGAGCCAAAAACATTCAGTACTTC.